This note documents a single T cell receptor beta chain sequence. The antigen is undetermined. This probably arose from a read error, given a far larger clone one base away. Germline CDR1 DFQATT, CDR2 SNEGSKA (reference sequence). CDR3 length equals 13 residues. The sample comes from a study of prognosis after radiotherapy for stage I lung cancer. Study-level background: The authors enrolled stage I non-small cell lung cancer patients between 2018 and 2019.

General study findings and limits: In patients who developed distant metastases, Shannon entropy measured after stereotactic body radiation therapy was lower, and baseline Shannon entropy was not associated with metastases.

Two-round multiplex PCR amplified TCR beta CDR3 from genomic DNA. Every TRBV and TRBJ gene had its own specific primer in first-round PCR. Via MiXCR, TCRdb re-called the multiplex PCR reads, giving one row per CDR3 protein. The sample has about 35,000 distinct CDR3 sequences, approximately 36% seen once. The rearrangement links TRBV20-1 to TRBJ2-7; 7 bases line up with TRBD2. The last part of the DNA fits TRBJ2-5 better; the J call may be wrong. Sequenced here: PBMCs, sampled before or after stereotactic body radiation therapy (not recorded which). This TCR derives from a donor of 50 years or more with non-small cell lung cancer. The CDR3 protein is CSSRRGYQETQYF. The CDR3 DNA reads TGCAGTTCCCGGCGGGGGTACCAAGAGACCCAGTACTTC.